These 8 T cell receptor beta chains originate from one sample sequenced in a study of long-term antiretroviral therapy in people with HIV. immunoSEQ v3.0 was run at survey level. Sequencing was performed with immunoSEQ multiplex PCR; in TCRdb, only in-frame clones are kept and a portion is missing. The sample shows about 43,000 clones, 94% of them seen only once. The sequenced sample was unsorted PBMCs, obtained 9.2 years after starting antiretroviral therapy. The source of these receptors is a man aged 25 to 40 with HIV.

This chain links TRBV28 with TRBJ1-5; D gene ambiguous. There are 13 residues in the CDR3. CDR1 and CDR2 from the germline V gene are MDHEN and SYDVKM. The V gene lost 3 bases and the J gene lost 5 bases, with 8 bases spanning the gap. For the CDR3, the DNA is TGTGCCAGCAGTTTTTCTCTGCATCAGCCCCAGCATTTT. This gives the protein CASSFSLHQPQHF.

This CDR3 is CASSLDPWDSQPQHF. CDR3 bases: TGTGCCAGCAGCTTAGATCCCTGGGACAGTCAGCCCCAGCATTTT. The chain carries TRBV11-2 and TRBJ1-5; TRBD1 matches at 7 bases. J gave up 6 bases and V 0 bases, and 5 bases lay outside the gene matches. The CDR3 has 15 residues. Per the germline V gene, CDR1 is SGHAT and CDR2 is FQNNGV.

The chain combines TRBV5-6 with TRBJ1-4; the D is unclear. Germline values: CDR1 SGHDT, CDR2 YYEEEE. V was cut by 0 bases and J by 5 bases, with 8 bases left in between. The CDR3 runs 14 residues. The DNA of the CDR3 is TGTGCCAGCAGCTTGGGGGTCCTAAATGAAAAACTGTTTTTT. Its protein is CASSLGVLNEKLFF.

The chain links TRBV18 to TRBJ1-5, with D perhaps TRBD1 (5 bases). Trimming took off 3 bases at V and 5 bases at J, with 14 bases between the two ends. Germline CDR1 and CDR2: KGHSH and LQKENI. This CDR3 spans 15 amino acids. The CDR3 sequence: CASSPGTARDQPQHF. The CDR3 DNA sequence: TGTGCCAGCTCACCCGGGACGGCGAGAGATCAGCCCCAGCATTTT.

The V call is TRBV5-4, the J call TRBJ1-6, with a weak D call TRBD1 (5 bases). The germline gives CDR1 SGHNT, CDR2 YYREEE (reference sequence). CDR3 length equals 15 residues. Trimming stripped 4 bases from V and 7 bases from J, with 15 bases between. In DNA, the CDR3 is TGTGCCAGCAGCCCGGGGCCACGCGACAATTCACCCCTCCACTTT. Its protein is CASSPGPRDNSPLHF.

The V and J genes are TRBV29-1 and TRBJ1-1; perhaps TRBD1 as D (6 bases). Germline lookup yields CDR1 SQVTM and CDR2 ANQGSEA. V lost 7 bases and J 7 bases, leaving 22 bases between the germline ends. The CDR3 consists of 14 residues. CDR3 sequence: CSAPDRGGSGEAFF. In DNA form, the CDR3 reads TGCAGCGCCCCCGACAGAGGGGGATCGGGTGAAGCTTTCTTT.

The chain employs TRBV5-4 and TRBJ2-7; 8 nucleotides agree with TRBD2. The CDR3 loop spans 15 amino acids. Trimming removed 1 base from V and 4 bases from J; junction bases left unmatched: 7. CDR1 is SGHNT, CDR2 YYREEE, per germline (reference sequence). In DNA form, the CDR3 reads TGTGCCAGCAGCTTGAGAGGGACTAGTGAGTACGAGCAGTACTTC. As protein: CASSLRGTSEYEQYF.

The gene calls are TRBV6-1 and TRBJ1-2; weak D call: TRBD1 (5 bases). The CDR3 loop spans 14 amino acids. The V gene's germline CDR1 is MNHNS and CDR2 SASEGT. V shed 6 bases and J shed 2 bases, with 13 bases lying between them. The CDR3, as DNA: TGTGCCAGCAGAACCAGGGTTGAGAACTATGGCTACACCTTC. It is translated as CASRTRVENYGYTF.